These 30 T cell receptor beta chains were sequenced from one sample in a study of T cell responses to AZD1222 COVID-19 vaccine. The method was immunoSEQ multiplex PCR; TCRdb's version includes in-frame clones alone and lacks a portion of them. This sample carries 180,000 or so clones, roughly 91% of them seen once, and the ten largest clones take roughly 26%. Sequencing was performed on peripheral blood, taken 28 days after the second AZD1222 dose. Receptors were obtained from an adult who received the AZD1222 COVID-19 vaccine.

The chain uses TRBV7-3 and TRBJ2-7; possibly TRBD1 for D (5 bases). Between the trimmed V and J ends, which lost 1 base and 6 bases, there was a span of 16 bases. Per germline, CDR1 SGHTA and CDR2 FQGTGA. CDR3 length: 15 amino acids. The CDR3 nucleotides are TGTGCCAGCAGCTTAATTTGGACATTGAAGCGCGAGCAGTACTTC. Its protein is CASSLIWTLKREQYF.

This chain links TRBV12-3 or TRBV12-4 with TRBJ2-2; 9 bases line up with TRBD1. The ends lost 5 bases at V and 7 bases at J; junction bases unmatched: 2. This CDR3 is 13 amino acids long. CDR3 DNA sequence: TGTGCCAGCAGTGGACAGGGGAGCGGGGAGCTGTTTTTT. This encodes CASSGQGSGELFF.

The CDR3 nucleotides are TGTGCCAGCAGCTTAGCGGGTTTGGCGGGCGGAGCTTTCTTT. This translates into CASSLAGLAGGAFF. The chain joins TRBV7-9 to TRBJ1-1; D is undetermined. Germline V lookup: CDR1 SEHNR, CDR2 FQNEAQ (reference sequence). V was shortened by 0 bases and J by 10 bases, with 15 bases between the two germline ends. CDR3 size: 14 residues.

The chain has TRBV19 and TRBJ2-2; D unresolved. Trimming shortened V by 8 bases and J by 0 bases, and 10 bases separated the two germline ends. The CDR3 runs 14 residues. The germline V gene has CDR1 LNHDA and CDR2 SQIVND (reference sequence). The CDR3 spells CASLGSSNTGELFF. In nucleotides, the CDR3 is TGTGCCAGTCTGGGGTCTTCGAACACCGGGGAGCTGTTTTTT.

This clone was observed a single time. The rearrangement joins TRBV4-3 to TRBJ2-7; TRBD2 might be the D (6 bases). The CDR3 covers 20 residues. Germline V lookup: CDR1 LGHNA, CDR2 YSLEER. Trimming removed 0 bases from V and 4 bases from J, with 28 bases in between. CDR3 DNA sequence: TGCGCCAGCAGCCAAGAATATGTGGGGCCTGGGGGGACCTCTACATACGAGCAGTACTTC. It specifies CASSQEYVGPGGTSTYEQYF.

V is TRBV28 and J is TRBJ1-1; TRBD1 agrees at 7 bases. CDR1 MDHEN and CDR2 SYDVKM come from the germline V gene. V was pared by 5 bases and J by 6 bases, with 9 bases of the junction left unmatched. The length of the CDR3 is 14 residues. This CDR3 reads CASSKRQGGPEAFF. The CDR3 nucleotides read TGTGCCAGCAGTAAACGACAGGGAGGACCTGAAGCTTTCTTT.

The gene calls are TRBV30 and TRBJ1-3, with D possibly TRBD1 on 5 matching bases. The germline V gene encodes CDR1 GTSNPN and CDR2 SVGIG (reference sequence). V shed 5 bases and J shed 7 bases, with 9 bases lying between them. The CDR3 is 11 amino acids. CDR3 sequence reads: CAWGAGNTIYF. The CDR3 DNA reads TGTGCCTGGGGGGCGGGGAACACCATATATTTT.

This chain links TRBV29-1 with TRBJ1-2; TRBD1 might be the D (5 bases). Germline V gene data show CDR1 as SQVTM and CDR2 as ANQGSEA. V was cut by 0 bases and J by 5 bases, with 22 bases left in between. The length of the CDR3 is 17 residues. CDR3 region: CSVEDRPRARELYGYTF. For the CDR3, the DNA is TGCAGCGTTGAAGATCGTCCCCGGGCCAGGGAGCTTTATGGCTACACCTTC.

V usage is TRBV11-1 and J usage is TRBJ2-1, with 11 bases aligning to TRBD2. There are 14 residues in the CDR3. Looked up from germline, CDR1 is SGHAT and CDR2 is FQDESV (reference sequence). V was pared by 7 bases and J by 2 bases, with 1 base of the junction left unmatched. The CDR3 sequence is CASKTSGAYNEQFF. CDR3 coding DNA: TGTGCCAGCAAGACTAGCGGGGCCTACAATGAGCAGTTCTTC.

This clone was found once. The rearrangement links TRBV19 to TRBJ2-1, with 8 bases that match TRBD2. This CDR3 is 15 amino acids long. V shed 5 bases, J shed 3 bases, and the junction held 6 bases outside the gene matches. CDR1 LNHDA and CDR2 SQIVND come from the germline V gene (reference sequence). In DNA, the CDR3 is TGTGCCAGTAGTCTGGCTGCGGGGGGCTACAATGAGCAGTTCTTC. This sequence encodes CASSLAAGGYNEQFF.

The rearrangement uses TRBV28 and TRBJ1-4; 9 positions agree with TRBD1. The V segment lost 3 bases and the J segment 6 bases; nucleotides outside the gene matches: 5. The CDR3 covers 15 residues. The germline CDR1 and CDR2 sequences are MDHEN and SYDVKM. CDR3 loop: CASSFLGQGDEKLFF. The CDR3 coding sequence is TGTGCCAGCAGTTTCCTGGGACAGGGAGATGAAAAACTGTTTTTT.

The V call is TRBV27, the J call TRBJ2-3, with TRBD1 matching over 10 bases. Germline CDR1 MNHEY, CDR2 SMNVEV (reference sequence). The CDR3 is made up of 17 amino acids. Losses at the gene ends were 2 bases for V and 4 bases for J; bases not matched to a gene: 9. CDR3 protein: CASSLRTRGTGADTQYF. CDR3 DNA: TGTGCCAGCAGTTTACGTACGCGAGGGACAGGGGCAGATACGCAGTATTTT.

The chain is built from TRBV7-9 and TRBJ2-5; no reliable D call. V lost 1 base and J lost 1, with 7 bases in between. The CDR3 runs 14 residues. From germline, CDR1 is SEHNR and CDR2 FQNEAQ (reference sequence). The CDR3 region has the DNA TGTGCCAGCAGCTTAGAAAGGGCCCAAGAGACCCAGTACTTC. It codes for CASSLERAQETQYF.

This clone was picked up one time. The rearrangement joins TRBV10-3 to TRBJ1-2, with 12 bases identical to TRBD1. Germline V gene lookup returns CDR1 ENHRY and CDR2 SYGVKD. This CDR3 has 14 amino acids. J gave up 3 bases and V 8 bases, and 4 bases lay outside the gene matches. CDR3 sequence reads: CAIWGQGADYGYTF. The CDR3, as DNA: TGTGCCATCTGGGGACAGGGGGCTGACTATGGCTACACCTTC.

Only one count was recorded for this clone. V usage is TRBV9 and J usage is TRBJ2-5; no reliable D call. The germline V gene encodes CDR1 SGDLS and CDR2 YYNGEE. V lost 6 bases, J lost 4 bases, and 13 bases lay in between. CDR3 length equals 13 residues. The CDR3 is CASNSILGETQYF. CDR3 sequence (DNA): TGTGCCAGCAACTCAATCCTGGGAGAGACCCAGTACTTC.

Points on this clone: In the same sample, other DNA sequences code for this CDR3. V usage is TRBV18 and J usage is TRBJ2-7, with D perhaps assigned TRBD1 or TRBD2 (5 bases each). The CDR3 is 14 amino acids. Trimming pared 3 bases from V and 1 base from J, leaving 10 bases between. The germline V gene encodes CDR1 KGHSH and CDR2 LQKENI. CDR3 nucleotides: TGTGCCAGCTCACCCGGGACGAGTTCCTACGAGCAGTACTTC. This sequence encodes CASSPGTSSYEQYF. Full variable domain (rest looked up from reference TRBV18 and TRBJ2-7): NAGVMQNPRHLVRRRGQEARLRCSPMKGHSHVYWYRQLPEEGLKFMVYLQKENIIDESGMPKERFSAEFPKEGPSILRIQQVVRGDSAAYFCASSPGTSSYEQYFGPGTRLTVT.

The V gene is TRBV6-6, the J gene TRBJ2-4; D uncertain. There are 15 residues in the CDR3. Trimming shortened V by 5 bases and J by 4 bases, and 15 bases separated the two germline ends. Germline-derived CDR1 and CDR2 are MNHNY and SVGAGI (reference sequence). The CDR3 region has the DNA TGTGCCAGCAGTCCGGGTGTTCTGTTAAAAAACATTCAGTACTTC. Protein sequence: CASSPGVLLKNIQYF.

J is TRBJ2-2 and V is TRBV28, with 9 bases identical to TRBD1. Germline V gives CDR1 MDHEN, CDR2 SYDVKM. The CDR3 is 17 residues long. V trimming: 5 bases; J trimming: 1 base; junction bases outside the gene matches: 8. Here the CDR3 reads CASSPSGTGLNTGELFF. The CDR3 nucleotides are TGTGCCAGCAGTCCCTCCGGGACAGGGCTGAACACCGGGGAGCTGTTTTTT.

The chain recombines TRBV14 with TRBJ2-7, with D maybe TRBD2 (7 bases). Between the trimmed V and J ends, which lost 5 bases and 2 bases, there was a span of 25 bases. Germline lookup yields CDR1 SGHDN and CDR2 FVKESK. The CDR3 extends over 18 amino acids. The CDR3 nucleotides read TGTGCCAGCAGCAAACAGACAGGACTAGGGGGGTTAGCCTACGAGCAGTACTTC. Its protein is CASSKQTGLGGLAYEQYF.

This CDR3 reads CATSDLQWAHGYTF. In DNA form, the CDR3 reads TGTGCCACCAGTGATTTGCAATGGGCTCATGGCTACACCTTC. This chain connects TRBV24-1 to TRBJ1-2; D is undetermined. V gave up 0 bases and J gave up 6 bases, with 10 bases separating them. The length of the CDR3 is 14 residues. Germline V gives CDR1 KGHDR, CDR2 SFDVKD.

This chain links TRBV6-5 with TRBJ1-4; 7 nucleotides line up with TRBD1. V shed 10 bases and J 5 bases; nucleotides not matched to a gene: 10. The CDR3 is 14 amino acids. The germline V gene encodes CDR1 MNHEY and CDR2 SVGAGI. CDR3 sequence reads: CATTPGQSNEKLFF. CDR3 coding DNA: TGTGCCACCACTCCGGGACAGTCGAATGAAAAACTGTTTTTT.

The chain recombines TRBV5-1 with TRBJ1-2; 7 nucleotides match TRBD1. The CDR3 is 14 residues long. Germline V gives CDR1 SGHRS, CDR2 YFSETQ. Losses at the gene ends were 0 bases for V and 5 bases for J; bases not matched to a gene: 4. The CDR3 protein is CASSLAETGYGYTF. The DNA for the CDR3 is TGCGCCAGCAGCTTGGCAGAGACAGGGTATGGCTACACCTTC.

The chain uses TRBV9 and TRBJ1-1; the D gene is possibly TRBD1 (5 bases). The CDR3 is 15 residues long. From germline, CDR1 is SGDLS and CDR2 YYNGEE. Trimming left V 2 bases short and J 3 bases short, with 14 bases between. CDR3 bases: TGTGCCAGCAGCGTGGCCCCTGCGGGGGACACTGAAGCTTTCTTT. Its translation: CASSVAPAGDTEAFF.

This clone turned up a few times. The rearrangement links TRBV28 to TRBJ1-1; TRBD1 agrees at 7 bases. The V gene end was trimmed by 9 bases and the J gene end by 4 bases; junction bases not matched to a gene: 8. Germline V gene data show CDR1 as MDHEN and CDR2 as SYDVKM. The CDR3 is 13 amino acids. The CDR3 region is CASHRGRGTEAFF. CDR3 sequence (DNA): TGTGCCAGTCACAGGGGAAGGGGCACTGAAGCTTTCTTT.

The J gene is TRBJ1-2, the V gene TRBV28, with D possibly matching TRBD1 (6 bases). CDR1 MDHEN and CDR2 SYDVKM come from the germline V gene. The CDR3 runs 13 residues. The V gene lost 2 bases and the J gene lost 7 bases, with 11 bases spanning the gap. DNA of the CDR3: TGTGCCAGCAGTTTAACGGGGGGCGGTGGCTACACCTTC. This codes for CASSLTGGGGYTF.

This clone was recorded many times. The J gene is TRBJ2-7, the V gene TRBV11-3, with 7 nucleotides matching TRBD2. J lost 3 bases, V lost 1 base, and 0 bases had no gene match. The CDR3 extends over 13 amino acids. The germline V gene encodes CDR1 SGHNT and CDR2 YENEEA. CDR3 nucleotide sequence: TGTGCCAGCAGCTTAGGGACTAGCTACGAGCAGTACTTC. This gives the protein CASSLGTSYEQYF.

The J gene is TRBJ2-7, the V gene TRBV19, with D tentatively TRBD1 (7 bases). The germline gives CDR1 LNHDA, CDR2 SQIVND (reference sequence). Trimming pared 10 bases from V and 6 bases from J, leaving 22 bases between. This CDR3 is 14 amino acids long. This CDR3 reads CATGGRGTHGEQYF. The CDR3 nucleotides read TGTGCCACCGGCGGCAGGGGGACTCACGGCGAGCAGTACTTC.

The chain combines TRBV30 with TRBJ1-5; no definite D call. Trimming pared 1 base from V and 2 bases from J, leaving 21 bases between. The CDR3 contains 18 residues. Germline loops: CDR1 GTSNPN, CDR2 SVGIG (reference sequence). DNA for the CDR3: TGTGCCTGGAGTGGCGGGGTATCAGCGAAAATTGGCAATCAGCCCCAGCATTTT. Translation gives CAWSGGVSAKIGNQPQHF.

This chain links TRBV24-1 with TRBJ2-5; no reliable D call. Germline V gene data show CDR1 as KGHDR and CDR2 as SFDVKD. V was pared by 5 bases and J by 1 base, with 13 bases between. This CDR3 has 15 residues. CDR3 DNA: TGTGCCACCAGTGCTCCCTTCGGCAGCCAAGAGACCCAGTACTTC. Its translation: CATSAPFGSQETQYF.

V and J are TRBV5-6 and TRBJ1-6; possibly TRBD1 for D (6 bases). The ends were cut back, 2 bases at V and 14 bases at J, with 20 bases in the middle. The CDR3 loop spans 15 amino acids. Germline V gene sequence: CDR1 SGHDT, CDR2 YYEEEE. The CDR3 sequence is CASSFRTAMRVALHF. The CDR3 region has the DNA TGTGCCAGCAGCTTCCGGACAGCCATGCGTGTGGCCCTCCACTTT.